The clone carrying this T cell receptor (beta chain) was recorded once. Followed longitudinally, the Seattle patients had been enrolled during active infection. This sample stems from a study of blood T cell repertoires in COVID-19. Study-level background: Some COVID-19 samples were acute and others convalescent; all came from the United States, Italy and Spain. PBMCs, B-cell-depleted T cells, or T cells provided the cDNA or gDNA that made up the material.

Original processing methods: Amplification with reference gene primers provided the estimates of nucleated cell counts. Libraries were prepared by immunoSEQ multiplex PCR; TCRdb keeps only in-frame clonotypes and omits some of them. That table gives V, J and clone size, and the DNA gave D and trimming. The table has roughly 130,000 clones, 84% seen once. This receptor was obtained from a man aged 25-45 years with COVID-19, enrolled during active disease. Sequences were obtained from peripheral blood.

The CDR3 DNA follows: TGTGCCAGCACGGTGGATGGCTACACCTTC. As protein: CASTVDGYTF. The rearrangement links TRBV27 to TRBJ1-2; D gene ambiguous. The CDR3 sequence is 10 residues long. From germline, CDR1 is MNHEY and CDR2 SMNVEV (reference sequence). V was pared by 7 bases and J by 6 bases, with 6 bases between.